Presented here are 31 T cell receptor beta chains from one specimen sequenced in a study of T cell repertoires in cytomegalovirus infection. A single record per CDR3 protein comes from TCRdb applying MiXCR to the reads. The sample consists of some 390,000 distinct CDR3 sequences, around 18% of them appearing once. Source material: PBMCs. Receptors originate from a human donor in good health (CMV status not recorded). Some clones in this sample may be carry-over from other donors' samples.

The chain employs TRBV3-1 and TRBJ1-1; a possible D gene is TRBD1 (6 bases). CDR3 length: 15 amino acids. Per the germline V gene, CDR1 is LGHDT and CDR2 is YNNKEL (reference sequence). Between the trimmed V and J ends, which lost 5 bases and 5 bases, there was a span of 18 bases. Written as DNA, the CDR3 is TGTGCCAGCAGCTTCGGGGGTGGGGGCTGGACTGAAGCTTTCTTT. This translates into CASSFGGGGWTEAFF. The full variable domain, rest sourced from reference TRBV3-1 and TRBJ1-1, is DTAVSQTPKYLVTQMGNDKSIKCEQNLGHDTMYWYKQDSKKFLKIMFSYNNKELIINETVPNRFSPKSPDKAHLNLHINSLELGDSAVYFCASSFGGGGWTEAFFGQGTRLTVV.

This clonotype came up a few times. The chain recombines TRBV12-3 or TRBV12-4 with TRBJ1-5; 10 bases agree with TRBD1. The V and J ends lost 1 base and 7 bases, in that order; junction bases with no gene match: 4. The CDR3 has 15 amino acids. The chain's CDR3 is CASSLGGTGDQPQHF. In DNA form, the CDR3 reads TGTGCCAGCAGTTTAGGCGGGACAGGGGACCAGCCCCAGCATTTT.

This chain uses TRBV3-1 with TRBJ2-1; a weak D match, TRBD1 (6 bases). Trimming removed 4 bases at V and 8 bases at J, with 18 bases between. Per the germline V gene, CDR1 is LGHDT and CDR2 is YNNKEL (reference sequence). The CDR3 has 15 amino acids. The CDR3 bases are TGTGCCAGCAGCCCCCTACCGGGACATTCGCATGAGCAGTTCTTC. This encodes CASSPLPGHSHEQFF.

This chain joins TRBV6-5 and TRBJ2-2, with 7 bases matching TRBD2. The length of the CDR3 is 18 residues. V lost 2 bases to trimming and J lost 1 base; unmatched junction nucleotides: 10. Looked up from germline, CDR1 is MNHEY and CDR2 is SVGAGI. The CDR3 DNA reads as TGTGCCAGCAGTTACCCCTTAGGAGCGGGATTGAACACCGGGGAGCTGTTTTTT. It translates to CASSYPLGAGLNTGELFF.

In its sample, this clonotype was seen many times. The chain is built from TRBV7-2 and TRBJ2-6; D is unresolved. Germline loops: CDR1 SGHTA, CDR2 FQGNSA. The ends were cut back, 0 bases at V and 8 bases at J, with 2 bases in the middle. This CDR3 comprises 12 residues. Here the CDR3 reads CASSLATNVLTF. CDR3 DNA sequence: TGTGCCAGCAGCTTAGCCACCAACGTCCTGACTTTC.

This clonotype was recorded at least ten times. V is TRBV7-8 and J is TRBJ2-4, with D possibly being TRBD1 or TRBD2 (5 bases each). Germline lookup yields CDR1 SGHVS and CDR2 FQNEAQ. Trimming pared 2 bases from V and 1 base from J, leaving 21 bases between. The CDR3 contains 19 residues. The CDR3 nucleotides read TGTGCCAGCAGCTTAAAGGGGAGAGAGGCCCCAAGCGCCAAAAACATTCAGTACTTC. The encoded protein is CASSLKGREAPSAKNIQYF.

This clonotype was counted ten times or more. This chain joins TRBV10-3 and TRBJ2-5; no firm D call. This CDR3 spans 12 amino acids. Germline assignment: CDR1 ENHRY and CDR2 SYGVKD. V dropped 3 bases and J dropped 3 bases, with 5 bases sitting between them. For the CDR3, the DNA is TGTGCCATCAGTGACAACAAAGAGACCCAGTACTTC. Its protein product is CAISDNKETQYF.

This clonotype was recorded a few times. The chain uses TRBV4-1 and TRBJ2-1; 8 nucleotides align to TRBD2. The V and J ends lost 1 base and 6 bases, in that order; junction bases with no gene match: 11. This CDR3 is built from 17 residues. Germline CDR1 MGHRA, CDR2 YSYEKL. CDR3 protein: CASSQVTVREVLNEQFF. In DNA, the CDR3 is TGCGCCAGCAGCCAAGTCACGGTGCGGGAGGTCCTCAATGAGCAGTTCTTC.

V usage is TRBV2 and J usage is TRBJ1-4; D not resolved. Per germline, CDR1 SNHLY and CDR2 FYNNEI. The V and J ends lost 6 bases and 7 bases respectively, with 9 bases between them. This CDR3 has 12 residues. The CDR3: CASSVRAEKLFF. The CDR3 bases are TGTGCCAGCAGCGTACGTGCTGAAAAACTGTTTTTT.

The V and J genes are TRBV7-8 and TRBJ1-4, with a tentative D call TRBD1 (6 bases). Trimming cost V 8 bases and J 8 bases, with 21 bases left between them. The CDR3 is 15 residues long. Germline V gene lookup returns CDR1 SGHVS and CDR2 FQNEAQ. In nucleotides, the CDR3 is TGTGCCAGCGCCCGGGGAGGGGGGTATGGAGAAAAACTGTTTTTT. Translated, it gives CASARGGGYGEKLFF.

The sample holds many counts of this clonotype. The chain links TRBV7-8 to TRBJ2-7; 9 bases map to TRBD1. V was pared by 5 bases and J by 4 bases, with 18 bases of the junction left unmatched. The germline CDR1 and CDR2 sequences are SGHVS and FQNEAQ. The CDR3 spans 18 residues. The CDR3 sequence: CASSPYRFLTGGKYEQYF. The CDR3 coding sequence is TGTGCCAGCAGCCCCTACCGATTCTTAACAGGGGGCAAGTACGAGCAGTACTTC. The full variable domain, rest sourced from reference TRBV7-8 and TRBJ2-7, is GAGVSQSPRYKVAKRGQDVALRCDPISGHVSLFWYQQALGQGPEFLTYFQNEAQLDKSGLPSDRFFAERPEGSVSTLKIQRTQQEDSAVYLCASSPYRFLTGGKYEQYFGPGTRLTVT.

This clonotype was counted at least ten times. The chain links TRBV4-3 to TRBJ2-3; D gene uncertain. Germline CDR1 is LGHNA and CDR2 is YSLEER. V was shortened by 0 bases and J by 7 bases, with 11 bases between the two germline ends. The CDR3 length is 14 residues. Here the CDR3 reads CASSQDLDVYTQYF. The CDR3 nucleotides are TGCGCCAGCAGCCAAGACCTCGACGTCTATACGCAGTATTTT.

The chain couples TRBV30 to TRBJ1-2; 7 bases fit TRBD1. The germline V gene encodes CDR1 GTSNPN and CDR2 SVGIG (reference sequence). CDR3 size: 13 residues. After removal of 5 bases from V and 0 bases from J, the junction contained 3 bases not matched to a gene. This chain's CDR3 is CAWLDRSNYGYTF. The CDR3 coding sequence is TGTGCCTGGCTGGACAGGTCTAACTATGGCTACACCTTC.

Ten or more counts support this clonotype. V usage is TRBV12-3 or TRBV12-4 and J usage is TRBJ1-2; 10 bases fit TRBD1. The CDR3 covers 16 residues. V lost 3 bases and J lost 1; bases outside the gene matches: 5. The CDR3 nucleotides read TGTGCCAGCAGTTTCTCCGGGACAGGGGATAACTATGGCTACACCTTC. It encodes CASSFSGTGDNYGYTF.

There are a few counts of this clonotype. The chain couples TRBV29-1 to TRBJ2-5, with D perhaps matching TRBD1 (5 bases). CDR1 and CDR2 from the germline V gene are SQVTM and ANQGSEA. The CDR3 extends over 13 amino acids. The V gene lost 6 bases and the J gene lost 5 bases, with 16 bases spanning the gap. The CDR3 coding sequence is TGCAGCGTCCTAGGGGCTGGCGGCGAGACCCAGTACTTC. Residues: CSVLGAGGETQYF.

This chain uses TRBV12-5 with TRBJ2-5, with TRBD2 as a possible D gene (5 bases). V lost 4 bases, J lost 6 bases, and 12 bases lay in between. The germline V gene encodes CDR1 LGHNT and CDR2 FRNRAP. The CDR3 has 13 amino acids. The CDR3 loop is CASGSAGEKTQYF. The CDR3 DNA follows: TGTGCTAGTGGTTCGGCTGGGGAGAAGACCCAGTACTTC.

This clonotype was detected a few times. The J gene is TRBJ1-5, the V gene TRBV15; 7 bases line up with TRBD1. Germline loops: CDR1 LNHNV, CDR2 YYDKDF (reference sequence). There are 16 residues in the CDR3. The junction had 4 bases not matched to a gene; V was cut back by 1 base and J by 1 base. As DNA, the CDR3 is TGTGCCACCAGCAGAGGAGGAGGGGGCAGCAATCAGCCCCAGCATTTT. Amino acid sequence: CATSRGGGGSNQPQHF.

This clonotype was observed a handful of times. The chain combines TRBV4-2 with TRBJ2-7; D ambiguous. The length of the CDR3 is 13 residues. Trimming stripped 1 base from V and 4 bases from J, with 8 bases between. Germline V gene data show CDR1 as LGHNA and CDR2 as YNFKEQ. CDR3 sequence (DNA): TGTGCCAGCAGCCAAGGGAACGTGTACGAGCAGTACTTC. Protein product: CASSQGNVYEQYF.

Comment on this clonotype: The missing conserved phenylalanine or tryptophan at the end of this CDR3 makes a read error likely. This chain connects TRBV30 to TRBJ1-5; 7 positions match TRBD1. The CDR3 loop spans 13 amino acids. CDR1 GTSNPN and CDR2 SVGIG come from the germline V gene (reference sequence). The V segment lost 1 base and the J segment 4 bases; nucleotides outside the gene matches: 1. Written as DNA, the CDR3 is TGTGCCTGGAGTGGACAGGGTAATCAGCCCCAGCATGTT. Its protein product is CAWSGQGNQPQHV.

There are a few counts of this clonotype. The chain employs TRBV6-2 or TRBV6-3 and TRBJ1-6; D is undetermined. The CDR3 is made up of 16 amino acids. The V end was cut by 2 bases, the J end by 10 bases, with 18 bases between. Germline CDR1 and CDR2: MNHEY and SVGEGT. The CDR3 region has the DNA TGTGCCAGCAGTTACGGTGGCAGCCCCCTTGGATCACCCCTCCACTTT. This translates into CASSYGGSPLGSPLHF.

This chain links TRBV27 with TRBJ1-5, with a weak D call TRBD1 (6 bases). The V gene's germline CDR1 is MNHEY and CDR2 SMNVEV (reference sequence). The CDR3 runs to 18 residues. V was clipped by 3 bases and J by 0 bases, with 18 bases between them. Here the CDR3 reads CASSLRAGALHSNQPQHF. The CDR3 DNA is TGTGCCAGCAGTTTGAGGGCAGGGGCCCTGCATAGCAATCAGCCCCAGCATTTT.

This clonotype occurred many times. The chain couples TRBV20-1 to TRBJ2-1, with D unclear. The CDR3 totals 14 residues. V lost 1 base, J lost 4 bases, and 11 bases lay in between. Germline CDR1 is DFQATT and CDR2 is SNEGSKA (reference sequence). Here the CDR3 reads CSARVGRVYNEQFF. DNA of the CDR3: TGCAGTGCTAGAGTCGGTCGGGTTTACAATGAGCAGTTCTTC.

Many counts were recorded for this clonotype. The CDR3 region is CASSLGYREFNQPQHF. CDR3 DNA: TGTGCCAGCAGCTTGGGCTACCGTGAGTTCAATCAGCCCCAGCATTTT. The gene calls are TRBV7-2 and TRBJ1-5; D uncertain. The CDR3 loop spans 16 amino acids. Per germline, CDR1 SGHTA and CDR2 FQGNSA. Trimming shortened V by 3 bases and J by 3 bases, and 15 bases separated the two germline ends. The whole variable domain, filled in from reference TRBV7-2 and TRBJ1-5, reads GAGVSQSPSNKVTEKGKDVELRCDPISGHTALYWYRQSLGQGLEFLIYFQGNSAPDKSGLPSDRFSAERTGGSVSTLTIQRTQQEDSAVYLCASSLGYREFNQPQHFGDGTRLSIL.

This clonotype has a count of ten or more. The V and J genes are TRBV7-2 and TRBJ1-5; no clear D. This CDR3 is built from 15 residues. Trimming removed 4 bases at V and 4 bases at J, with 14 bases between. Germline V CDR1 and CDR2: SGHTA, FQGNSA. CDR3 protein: CASSSQAIGNQPQHF. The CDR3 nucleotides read TGTGCCAGCAGCTCCCAAGCGATCGGAAATCAGCCCCAGCATTTT.

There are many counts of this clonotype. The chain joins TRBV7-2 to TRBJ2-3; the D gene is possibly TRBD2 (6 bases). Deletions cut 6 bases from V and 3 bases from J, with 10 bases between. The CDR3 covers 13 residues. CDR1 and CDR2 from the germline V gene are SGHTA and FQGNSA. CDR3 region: CASSIGLTDTQYF. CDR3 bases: TGTGCCAGCAGTATCGGACTAACAGATACGCAGTATTTT.

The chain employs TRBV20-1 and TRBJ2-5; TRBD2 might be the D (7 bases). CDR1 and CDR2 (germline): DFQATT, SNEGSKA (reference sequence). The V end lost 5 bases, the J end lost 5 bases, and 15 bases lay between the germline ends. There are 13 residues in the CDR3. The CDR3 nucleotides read TGCAGTGCTGGGGAGGGGGGCGACGAGACCCAGTACTTC. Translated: CSAGEGGDETQYF.

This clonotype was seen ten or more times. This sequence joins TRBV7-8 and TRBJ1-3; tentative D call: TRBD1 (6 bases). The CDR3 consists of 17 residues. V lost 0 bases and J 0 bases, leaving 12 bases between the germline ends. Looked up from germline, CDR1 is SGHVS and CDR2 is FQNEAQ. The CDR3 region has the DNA TGTGCCAGCAGCTTAGCGCGGCAGGGGATCTCTGGAAACACCATATATTTT. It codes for CASSLARQGISGNTIYF.

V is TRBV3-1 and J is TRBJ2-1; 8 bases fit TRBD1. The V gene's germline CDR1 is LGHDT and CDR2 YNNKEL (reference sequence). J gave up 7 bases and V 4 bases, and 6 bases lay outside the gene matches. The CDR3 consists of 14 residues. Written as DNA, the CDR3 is TGTGCCAGCAGCCCTTCGACAGGGGCGAATGAGCAGTTCTTC. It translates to CASSPSTGANEQFF.

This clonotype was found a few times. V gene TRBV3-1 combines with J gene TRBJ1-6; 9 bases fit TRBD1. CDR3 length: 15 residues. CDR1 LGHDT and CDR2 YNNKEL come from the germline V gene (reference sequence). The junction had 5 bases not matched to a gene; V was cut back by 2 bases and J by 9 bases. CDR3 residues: CASSQRDREGSPLHF. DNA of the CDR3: TGTGCCAGCAGCCAACGGGACAGGGAAGGTTCACCCCTCCACTTT.

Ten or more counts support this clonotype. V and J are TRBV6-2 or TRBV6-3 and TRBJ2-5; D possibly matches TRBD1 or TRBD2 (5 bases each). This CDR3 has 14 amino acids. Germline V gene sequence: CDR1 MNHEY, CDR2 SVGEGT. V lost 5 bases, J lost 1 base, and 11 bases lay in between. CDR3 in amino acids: CASSPLGTQETQYF. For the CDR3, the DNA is TGTGCCAGCAGTCCCCTGGGGACCCAAGAGACCCAGTACTTC.

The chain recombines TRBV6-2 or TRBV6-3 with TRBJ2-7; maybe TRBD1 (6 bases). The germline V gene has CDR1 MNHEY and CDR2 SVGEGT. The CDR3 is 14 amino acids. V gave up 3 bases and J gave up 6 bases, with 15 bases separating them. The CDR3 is CASSYMGAPTEQYF. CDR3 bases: TGTGCCAGCAGTTATATGGGGGCTCCTACCGAGCAGTACTTC.